This TCR beta chain emerged from a study of molecular identifiers for immune sequencing clone quantification. The study's findings and limits: In a background of about 1 million naive cells, spiked Jurkat TCR RNA from one cell was reportedly detectable.

The CDR3 consists of 11 residues. V lost 2 bases to trimming and J lost 5 bases, with 0 bases between them. CDR1 is KGHDR and CDR2 is SFDVKD in the germline V gene. Investigators produced naive CD8 libraries from 20,000 to 1,000,000 sorted cells, drawing on 10%, 30% or 50% RNA. By sample fraction, this clonotype is medium-sized. Its specificity is unknown. TCRdb ran MiXCR on the PCR reads and lists one entry per CDR3 protein. Of over 9,000 distinct CDR3 sequences listed, around 15% are singletons. This receptor was identified in a human donor in good health. Some libraries in this study had Jurkat cell RNA spiked in. The gene calls are TRBV24-1 and TRBJ2-1, with D hard to call. Sequencing input: naive CD8+ T cells from blood, with Jurkat cell RNA spiked in. Subset denoted: FACS-sorted CD8+CD4-CCR7+CD45RA+ naive T cells. CDR3 nucleotide sequence: TGTGCCACCAGTGATTACAATGAGCAGTTCTTC. It specifies CATSDYNEQFF.